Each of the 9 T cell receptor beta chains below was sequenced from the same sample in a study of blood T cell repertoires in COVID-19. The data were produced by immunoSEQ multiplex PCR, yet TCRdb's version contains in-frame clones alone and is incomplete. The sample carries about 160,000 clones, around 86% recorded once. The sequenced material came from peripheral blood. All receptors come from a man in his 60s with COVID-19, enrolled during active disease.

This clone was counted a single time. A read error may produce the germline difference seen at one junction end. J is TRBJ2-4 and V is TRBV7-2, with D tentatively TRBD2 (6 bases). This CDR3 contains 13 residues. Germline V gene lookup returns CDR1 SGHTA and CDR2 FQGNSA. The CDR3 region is CASSLGRDSLGDF. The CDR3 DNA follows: TGTGCCAGCAGCTTAGGTCGGGACTCTTTAGGGGACTTC.

The CDR3: CASSRTGFQPQHF. DNA of the CDR3: TGTGCCAGCAGTCGGACAGGGTTTCAGCCCCAGCATTTT. The genes are TRBV7-2 and TRBJ1-5, with 8 bases matching TRBD1. Germline V CDR1 and CDR2: SGHTA, FQGNSA. The trim removed 6 bases at V and 6 bases at J, leaving 4 bases unmatched. The CDR3 sequence is 13 residues long.

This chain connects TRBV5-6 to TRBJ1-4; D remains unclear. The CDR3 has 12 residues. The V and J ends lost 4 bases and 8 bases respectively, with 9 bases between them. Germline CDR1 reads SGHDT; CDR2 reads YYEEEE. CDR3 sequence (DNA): TGTGCCAGCAGCCAACTGTGGGAAAAACTGTTTTTT. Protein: CASSQLWEKLFF.

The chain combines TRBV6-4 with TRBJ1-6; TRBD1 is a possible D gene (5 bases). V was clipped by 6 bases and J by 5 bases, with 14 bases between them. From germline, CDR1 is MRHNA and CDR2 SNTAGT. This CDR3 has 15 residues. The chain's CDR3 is CASSVNGADNSPLHF. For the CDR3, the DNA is TGTGCCAGCAGCGTCAATGGGGCCGATAATTCACCCCTCCACTTT.

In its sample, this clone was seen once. CDR3 sequence: CASNPDRGVNYGYTF. The CDR3 DNA reads as TGTGCCAGCAACCCGGACAGGGGCGTAAACTATGGCTACACCTTC. The rearrangement links TRBV7-2 to TRBJ1-2; 9 positions agree with TRBD1. After removal of 7 bases from V and 2 bases from J, the junction contained 8 bases not matched to a gene. Germline V gene lookup returns CDR1 SGHTA and CDR2 FQGNSA. The CDR3 contains 15 residues. Drawing the rest from reference TRBV7-2 and TRBJ1-2, the complete variable domain is GAGVSQSPSNKVTEKGKDVELRCDPISGHTALYWYRQSLGQGLEFLIYFQGNSAPDKSGLPSDRFSAERTGGSVSTLTIQRTQQEDSAVYLCASNPDRGVNYGYTFGSGTRLTVV.

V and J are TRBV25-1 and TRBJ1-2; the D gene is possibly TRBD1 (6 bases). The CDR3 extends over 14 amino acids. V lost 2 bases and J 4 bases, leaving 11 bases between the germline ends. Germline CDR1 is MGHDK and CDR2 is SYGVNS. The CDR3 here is CASSERTVPYGYTF. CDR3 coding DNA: TGTGCCAGCAGTGAACGGACAGTTCCCTATGGCTACACCTTC.

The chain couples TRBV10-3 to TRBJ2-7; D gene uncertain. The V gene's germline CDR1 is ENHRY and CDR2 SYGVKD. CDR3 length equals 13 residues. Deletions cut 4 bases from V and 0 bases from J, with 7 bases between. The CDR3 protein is CAISAASSYEQYF. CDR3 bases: TGTGCCATCAGTGCTGCGAGCTCCTACGAGCAGTACTTC.

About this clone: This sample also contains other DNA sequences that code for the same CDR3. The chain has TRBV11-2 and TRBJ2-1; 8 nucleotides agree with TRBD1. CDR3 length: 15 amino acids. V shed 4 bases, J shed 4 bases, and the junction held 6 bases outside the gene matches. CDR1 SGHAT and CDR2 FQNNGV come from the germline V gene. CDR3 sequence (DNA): TGTGCCAGCAGCTCCGGACAGGGAGCATACAATGAGCAGTTCTTC. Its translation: CASSSGQGAYNEQFF.

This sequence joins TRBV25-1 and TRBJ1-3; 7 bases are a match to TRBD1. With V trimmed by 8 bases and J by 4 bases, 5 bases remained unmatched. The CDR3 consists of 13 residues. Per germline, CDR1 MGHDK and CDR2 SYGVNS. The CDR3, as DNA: TGTGCCAGCGTGGGACAGCTCGGAAACACCATATATTTT. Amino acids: CASVGQLGNTIYF.